Each of the 6 T cell receptor beta chains below was sequenced from the same sample in a study of OX40 agonist ivuxolimab in advanced cancers. Sequencing was performed with immunoSEQ multiplex PCR; in TCRdb, only in-frame clones are kept and a portion is missing. The sample carries 55,000 to 70,000 clones, 85% recorded once. The sequences come from CD4+ or CD8+ T cells sorted from blood, collected in a trial of the OX40 agonist ivuxolimab. All receptors come from an adult with an advanced solid tumor such as melanoma, head and neck, liver or kidney cancer.

This clone was seen just once. The rearrangement joins TRBV11-3 to TRBJ2-3; possible D gene TRBD2, 6 bases. This CDR3 contains 17 residues. Between the trimmed V and J ends, which lost 6 bases and 0 bases, there was a span of 19 bases. Germline loops: CDR1 SGHNT, CDR2 YENEEA. The CDR3 coding sequence is TGTGCCAGCAGTAAGGGAGGAGCCGGGATTAGCACAGATACGCAGTATTTT. This encodes CASSKGGAGISTDTQYF.

The J gene is TRBJ2-1, the V gene TRBV9; D remains unclear. Germline CDR1 and CDR2: SGDLS and YYNGEE. The CDR3 sequence is 14 residues long. V shed 4 bases and J shed 1 base, with 9 bases lying between them. CDR3 coding DNA: TGTGCCAGCAGCACTGATATATCCTACAATGAGCAGTTCTTC. This translates into CASSTDISYNEQFF.

The gene calls are TRBV5-4 and TRBJ2-7; TRBD2 matches at 8 bases. Trimming took 1 base from V and 5 from J; bases not matched to a gene: 5. The germline V gene encodes CDR1 SGHNT and CDR2 YYREEE (reference sequence). The CDR3 has 14 residues. CDR3 coding DNA: TGTGCCAGCAGCTTGAGCGGGAGTATCCACGAGCAGTACTTC. Protein product: CASSLSGSIHEQYF. Complete variable domain (other parts from reference TRBV5-4 and TRBJ2-7): ETGVTQSPTHLIKTRGQQVTLRCSSQSGHNTVSWYQQALGQGPQFIFQYYREEENGRGNFPPRFSGLQFPNYSSELNVNALELDDSALYLCASSLSGSIHEQYFGPGTRLTVT.

The rearrangement uses TRBV4-1 and TRBJ2-1; TRBD2 might be the D (5 bases). Trimming pared 5 bases from V and 3 bases from J, leaving 8 bases between. This CDR3 spans 13 amino acids. The V gene's germline CDR1 is MGHRA and CDR2 YSYEKL. Here the CDR3 reads CASSISDYNEQFF. The CDR3 DNA sequence: TGCGCCAGCAGCATTAGCGACTACAATGAGCAGTTCTTC.

The gene calls are TRBV10-3 and TRBJ2-2; D call uncertain. CDR3 length: 14 amino acids. Germline CDR1 and CDR2: ENHRY and SYGVKD. V was cut by 9 bases and J by 5 bases, with 16 bases left in between. The DNA of the CDR3 is TGTGCCATTAGGGCCCCCACAGAGACCGGGGAGCTGTTTTTT. Encoded protein: CAIRAPTETGELFF.

The V call is TRBV28, the J call TRBJ1-6, with D possibly being TRBD1 (6 bases). Trimming took off 1 base at V and 7 bases at J, with 11 bases between the two ends. Germline-derived CDR1 and CDR2 are MDHEN and SYDVKM. The CDR3 has 15 residues. The CDR3: CASSLSQGLNSPLHF. CDR3 DNA sequence: TGTGCCAGCAGTTTATCGCAGGGGCTAAATTCACCCCTCCACTTT.